This T cell receptor beta chain was captured in a study of blood T cells in healthy people across ages (dated by TCRdb to about 2015). For context, the study as a whole: In model experiments, template switching captured roughly one uniquely barcoded TCR beta cDNA molecule for every two T cells. Using the same blood draw, the study looked at two additional independent replicas of 1 million unique cDNA reads for two donors, one aged 18 to 30 and the other aged 80 or older. The study measured age-related changes in TCR beta repertoire diversity using deep sequencing normalized with unique cDNA molecular identifiers. To avoid experimental bias, donors of different ages were randomly spread across the sequencing lanes. Four age groups were formed from the donors: young (average about 17 years), middle-aged (approximately 40), aged (roughly 56) and long-lived (approximately 78).

A note on this clonotype: Its antigen remains unidentified. No much larger clone is present one base from it, and per-base qualities are unavailable.

Overall results and qualifications from the work: The CMV infection status of donors was not known, potentially confounding age-related changes in expanded clonotypes. Conclusive comparison of naive and antigen-experienced compartments was prevented by the profiling of bulk unsorted PBMCs. The long-lived group showed more naive CD4+ T cells, fewer expanded clones and increased TCR diversity than the aged group, suggesting age selection. There was a strong correlation between observed TCR beta diversity and the percentage of naive T cells measured by flow cytometry. As age increased, observed TCR beta diversity per million T cells dropped in a roughly linear way, and a significant reduction was already evident by age 40. Total diversity estimates from one million sequenced T cells were considered lower bounds and underestimates.

From cysteine to phenylalanine, the CDR3 is 17 amino acids long. CDR3 DNA only is kept here, 51 bases in frame from base 1. The germline V gene (reference sequence) provides CDR1 SEHNR and CDR2 FQNEAQ. The donors were roughly 40 Caucasian individuals from Russia, aged roughly 6 to 90 years, who were systemically healthy. Approximately 11 milliliters of peripheral blood were drawn from each donor into EDTA-treated Vacutainer tubes. Ficoll-Paque density-gradient centrifugation was used to isolate PBMCs, with at least 6 million obtained per sample. Trizol reagent was used to extract total RNA from the PBMCs, yielding at least 6 micrograms per sample. For every donor, flow cytometry on a PBMC aliquot measured the percentage of naive CD45RAhigh/CD27high T cells. The method was 5' RACE. Sequenced on an Illumina HiSeq 2500. The second PCR ran for roughly 6 to 11 cycles and used a J-beta primer mix along with a sample-barcoded 5' primer. A unique molecular identifier was introduced onto each TCR beta cDNA molecule by a template-switch 5' adaptor carrying 12 random nucleotides. Each sample yielded at least 2.5 million CDR3-containing paired-end reads. All of the RNA was converted into first-strand cDNA using the Mint cDNA synthesis kit, with a TRBC-specific oligonucleotide serving as the primer. All cDNA was treated with uracil-DNA glycosylase and then went through a first 18-cycle PCR with the universal primers M1SS and BC2_uni_R. Processing in the source paper ran as follows. Each sample was normalized by randomly selecting 1 million high-quality reads, each carrying a distinct molecular identifier. Reads with shared molecular identifiers were discarded instead of being binned into consensus sequences. MiTCR, run with a Q25 quality threshold and the strictest error-elimination algorithm, handled CDR3 identification, clonotype clustering and error correction. Lower-bound total TCR beta diversity was estimated with a nonparametric unseen species model using Euler transformation. TCRdb handled the public reads itself, with Q25 trimming in fastp and clone calling in MiXCR, and kept productive beta chains. Each entry is one CDR3 protein sequence, shown with its most common DNA and genes. V and J calls and clone size were set by TCRdb, not the authors. Here the sample has 650,000 to 1,000,000 distinct CDR3 sequences; around 45% occur a single time. The ten most abundant clones make up around 18% of the sample.

The source of this sequence is a man older than 75 in good health. The sequenced sample consisted of blood. This chain joins TRBV7-9 to TRBJ2-5, and TRBD2 aligns with 10 junction nucleotides. Matching the DNA end better, TRBJ2-7 makes the J call doubtful. The CDR3 region reads CASSSELIAGGSHEQYF. The nucleotide sequence is TGTGCCAGCAGCAGCGAATTAATAGCGGGAGGCTCTCACGAGCAGTACTTC.